The clone carrying this TCR beta chain showed up many times. As yet, its antigen is unknown. Preparation of TCR beta libraries was done by quantitative 5'-RACE with molecular barcodes. TCRdb reanalysed the 5' RACE reads using MiXCR and keeps one entry per CDR3 protein. Of some 800,000 distinct CDR3 sequences detected, around 11% appear once; the ten largest clones hold less than 0.65%. CDR1 SQVTM and CDR2 ANQGSEA come from the germline V gene. The CDR3 covers 12 residues. V lost 7 bases, J lost 5 bases, and 15 bases lay in between. This sample is part of a study of CD8 T cells in ankylosing spondylitis. Study-wide points: Ankylosing spondylitis blood seemed to carry a telltale TCR beta motif made of under 10 highly homologous variants. Disease-associated clonotypes exhibited CD8+ identity and were relatively infrequent in peripheral blood. Some of the motif variants had earlier been found in reactive arthritis patients' fluid and blood. Enrichment of disease-linked clones was reportedly significant in matched ankylosing spondylitis synovial fluid.

The chain links TRBV29-1 to TRBJ2-7; D possibly corresponds to TRBD2 (6 bases). The sequenced material came from blood, either unsorted or a sorted T cell fraction (not recorded which). This clonotype originated in a male donor with ankylosing spondylitis. In nucleotides, the CDR3 is TGCAGCGCCGGGACTCCCGGGAACGAGCAGTACTTC. Residues: CSAGTPGNEQYF.